What follows is one T cell receptor beta chain and its context. The antigen remains unidentified. The data belong to a study of shared clonotypes between healthy human individuals. General study results and limits: Relative to their counterparts shared across all four donors, non-shared clonotypes exhibited diminished generation probabilities. Estimated richness values were generally larger in naive subsets than in memory subsets. Expectations were that clonotype sharing among donors would be affected by sequencing depth.

The method was immunoSEQ multiplex PCR; TCRdb's version includes in-frame clones alone and lacks a portion of them. Counted here are about 1.5 million clones, 95% to 99% occurring once; the ten biggest clones make up 0.45%. Germline V CDR1 and CDR2: MGHDK, SYGVNS. Trimming stripped 3 bases from V and 8 bases from J, with 17 bases between. This CDR3 has 15 residues. This chain links TRBV25-1 with TRBJ2-1, with a tentative D call TRBD2 (6 bases). Input material: naive CD4+ T cells sorted from blood. Subset described: CD45RA+ positively selected. This clonotype was sampled from a man younger than 45 in good health. The CDR3 spells CASSDERERRDEQFF. The CDR3 DNA reads as TGTGCCAGCAGTGACGAACGGGAGCGTCGGGATGAGCAGTTCTTC.